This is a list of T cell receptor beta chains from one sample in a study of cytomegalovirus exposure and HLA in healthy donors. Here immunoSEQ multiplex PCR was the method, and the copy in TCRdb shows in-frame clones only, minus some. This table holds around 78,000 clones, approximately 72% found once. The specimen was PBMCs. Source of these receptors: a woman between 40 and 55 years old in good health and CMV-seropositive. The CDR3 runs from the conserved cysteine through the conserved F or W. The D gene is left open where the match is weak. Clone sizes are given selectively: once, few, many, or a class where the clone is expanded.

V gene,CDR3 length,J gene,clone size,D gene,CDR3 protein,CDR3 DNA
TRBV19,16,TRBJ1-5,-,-,CASSARGGGTDQPQHF,TGTGCCAGTAGTGCTCGGGGAGGTGGAACGGATCAGCCCCAGCATTTT
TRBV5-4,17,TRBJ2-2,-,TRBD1,CASSRLLTGTGGGELFF,TGTGCCAGCAGCAGGCTATTAACCGGGACAGGGGGCGGGGAGCTGTTTTTT
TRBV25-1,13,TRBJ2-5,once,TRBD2,CASRRGDQETQYF,TGTGCCAGCCGACGGGGGGACCAAGAGACCCAGTACTTC
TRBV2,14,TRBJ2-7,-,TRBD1,CASAGQGAVGEQYF,TGTGCCAGCGCCGGACAGGGGGCGGTAGGCGAGCAGTACTTC
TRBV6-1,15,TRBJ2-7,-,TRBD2,CASSLSGTEAYEQYF,TGTGCCAGCAGCCTAAGCGGGACTGAAGCCTACGAGCAGTACTTC
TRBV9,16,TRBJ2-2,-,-,CASSVSSGPNTGELFF,TGTGCCAGCAGCGTAAGCAGTGGGCCGAACACCGGGGAGCTGTTTTTT
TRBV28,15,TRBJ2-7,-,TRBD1,CASSQGATRGVARYF,TGTGCCAGCAGTCAGGGGGCGACTAGAGGGGTTGCTCGGTACTTC
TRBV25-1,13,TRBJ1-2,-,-,CASSAGSLYGYTF,TGTGCCAGCAGTGCCGGTAGTCTTTATGGCTACACCTTC
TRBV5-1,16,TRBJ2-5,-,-,CASSFTGTSSAETQYF,TGCGCCAGCAGCTTTACCGGGACTTCGTCAGCAGAGACCCAGTACTTC
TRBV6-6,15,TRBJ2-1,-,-,CASSYSGPGYNEQFF,TGTGCCAGCAGTTACTCAGGGCCGGGGTACAATGAGCAGTTCTTC
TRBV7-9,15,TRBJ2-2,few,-,CASSSLAGVAGELFF,TGTGCCAGCAGCTCCCTCGCAGGGGTGGCCGGGGAGCTGTTTTTT
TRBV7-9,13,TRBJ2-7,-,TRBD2,CASSGLAGVEQYF,TGTGCCAGCAGTGGACTAGCGGGAGTCGAGCAGTACTTC
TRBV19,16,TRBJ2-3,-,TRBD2,CASSATSGGGADTQYF,TGTGCCAGTAGTGCCACTAGCGGGGGGGGTGCAGATACGCAGTATTTT
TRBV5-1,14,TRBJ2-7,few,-,CASSSYNGGVEQYF,TGCGCCAGCAGCTCTTACAACGGAGGAGTCGAGCAGTACTTC
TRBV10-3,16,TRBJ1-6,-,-,CAISEQPGQPNSPLHF,TGTGCCATCAGTGAGCAACCGGGACAACCTAATTCACCCCTCCACTTT
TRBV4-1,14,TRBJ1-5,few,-,CASSQESGNQPQHF,TGCGCCAGCAGCCAAGAATCCGGTAATCAGCCCCAGCATTTT
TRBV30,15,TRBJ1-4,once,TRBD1,CASTNGQATNEKLFF,TGTGCCTCCACTAATGGACAGGCAACTAATGAAAAACTGTTTTTT
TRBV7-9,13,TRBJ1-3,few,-,CASSPPSGDTIYF,TGTGCCAGCAGCCCCCCGAGCGGAGACACCATATATTTT
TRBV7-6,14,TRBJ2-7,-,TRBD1,CASARGQGVYEQYF,TGTGCCAGCGCCCGGGGACAGGGGGTCTACGAGCAGTACTTC
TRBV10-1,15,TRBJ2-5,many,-,CASSEQGVAGETQYF,TGCGCCAGCAGTGAACAGGGTGTCGCCGGTGAGACCCAGTACTTC
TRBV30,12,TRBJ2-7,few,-,CAWSRTGCEQYF,TGTGCCTGGAGTCGTACAGGGTGCGAGCAGTACTTC
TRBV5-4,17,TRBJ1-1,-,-,CASSPNAQGRGSTEAFF,TGTGCCAGCAGCCCTAATGCACAGGGCCGAGGGAGCACTGAAGCTTTCTTT
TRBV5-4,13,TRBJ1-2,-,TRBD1,CASSLASGDRQIF,TGTGCCAGCAGCTTGGCCTCAGGGGACAGGCAAATCTTC
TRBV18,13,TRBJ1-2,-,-,CASSPPSGYGYTF,TGTGCCAGCTCACCACCAAGCGGTTATGGCTACACCTTC
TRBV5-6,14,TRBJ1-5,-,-,CASSLSVSNQPQHF,TGTGCCAGCAGCCTCAGCGTTAGCAATCAGCCCCAGCATTTT
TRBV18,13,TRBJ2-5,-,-,CASSSREQETQYF,TGTGCCAGCTCATCCCGGGAACAAGAGACCCAGTACTTC
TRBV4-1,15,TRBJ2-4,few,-,CASSQESQAKNIQYF,TGCGCCAGCAGCCAAGAGTCCCAAGCCAAAAACATTCAGTACTTC
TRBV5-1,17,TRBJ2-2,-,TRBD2,CASSYRTGGGSTGELFF,TGCGCCAGCAGCTATCGGACGGGGGGAGGTTCCACCGGGGAGCTGTTTTTT
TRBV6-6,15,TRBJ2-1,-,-,CASSSTGRSDNEQFF,TGTGCCAGCAGTTCGACTGGTAGGTCGGATAATGAGCAGTTCTTC
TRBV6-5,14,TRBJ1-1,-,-,CASSLFGGVPEAFF,TGTGCCAGCAGTTTATTCGGGGGGGTTCCTGAAGCTTTCTTT
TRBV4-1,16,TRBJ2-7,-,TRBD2,CASSQASAGGHYEQYF,TGCGCCAGCAGCCAAGCCTCAGCGGGGGGCCACTACGAGCAGTACTTC
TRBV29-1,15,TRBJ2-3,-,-,CSVGLGQTSTDTQYF,TGCAGCGTTGGGCTCGGACAGACCAGCACAGATACGCAGTATTTT
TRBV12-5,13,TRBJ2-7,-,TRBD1,CASGRDRDSGQYF,TGTGCTAGTGGTCGGGACAGGGACTCAGGGCAGTACTTC
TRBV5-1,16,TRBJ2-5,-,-,CASSLWRGTSQETQYF,TGCGCCAGCAGCTTATGGCGGGGAACCTCACAAGAGACCCAGTACTTC
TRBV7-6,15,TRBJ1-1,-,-,CASSPLSGQHFEAFF,TGTGCCAGCAGCCCTCTATCAGGACAGCACTTTGAAGCTTTCTTT
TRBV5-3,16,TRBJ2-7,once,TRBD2,CARSWGLAASSYEQYF,TGTGCCAGAAGCTGGGGACTAGCGGCAAGCTCCTACGAGCAGTACTTC
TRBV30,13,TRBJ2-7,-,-,CAWSVLGNGEQYF,TGTGCCTGGAGTGTACTCGGGAACGGCGAGCAGTACTTC
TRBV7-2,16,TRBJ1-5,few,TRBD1,CASSSTGQGPNQPQHF,TGTGCCAGCAGCTCGACGGGACAGGGACCAAATCAGCCCCAGCATTTT
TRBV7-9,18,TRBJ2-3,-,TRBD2,CASRGGGPRRSGTDTQYF,TGTGCGAGCAGGGGCGGGGGGCCCCGACGGTCTGGCACAGATACGCAGTATTTT
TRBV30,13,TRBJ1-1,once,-,CACTIQGNTEAFF,TGTGCCTGTACTATACAGGGGAACACTGAAGCTTTCTTT
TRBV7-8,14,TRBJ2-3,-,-,CASSPRGLSDTQYF,TGTGCCAGCAGCCCCCGAGGGCTTTCAGATACGCAGTATTTT
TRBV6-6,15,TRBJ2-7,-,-,CASKTVQGMGYEQYF,TGTGCCAGCAAGACGGTACAGGGAATGGGCTACGAGCAGTACTTC
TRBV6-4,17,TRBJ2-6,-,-,CASSNEAGNSGANVLTF,TGTGCCAGCAGTAATGAGGCGGGAAACTCTGGGGCCAACGTCCTGACTTTC
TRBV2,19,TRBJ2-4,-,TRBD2,CASRKGLAGGPLAKNIQYF,TGTGCCAGCAGGAAAGGACTAGCGGGGGGGCCCCTAGCCAAAAACATTCAGTACTTC
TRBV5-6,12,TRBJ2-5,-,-,CASGGGQETQYF,TGTGCCAGCGGGGGGGGCCAGGAGACCCAGTACTTC
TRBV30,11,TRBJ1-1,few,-,CAGSMNTEAFF,TGTGCGGGCAGCATGAACACTGAAGCTTTCTTT
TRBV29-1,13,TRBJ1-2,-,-,CSGGDGIGDGYTF,TGCAGCGGGGGGGACGGGATAGGGGATGGCTACACCTTC
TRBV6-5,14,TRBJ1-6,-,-,CASSYGQGGSPLHF,TGTGCCAGCAGTTACGGGCAGGGTGGTTCACCCCTCCACTTT
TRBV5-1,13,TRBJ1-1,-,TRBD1,CASSSQGNTEAFF,TGCGCCAGCAGCTCACAGGGGAATACTGAAGCTTTCTTT
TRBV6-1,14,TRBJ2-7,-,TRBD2,CALSSAGILYEQYF,TGTGCCTTATCGTCAGCGGGGATTCTCTACGAGCAGTACTTC
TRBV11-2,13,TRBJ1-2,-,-,CASSLGTVGGYTF,TGTGCCAGCAGCTTAGGGACAGTAGGTGGCTACACCTTC
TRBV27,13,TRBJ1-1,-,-,CASSFTGSPEAFF,TGTGCCAGCAGTTTTACAGGGAGCCCTGAAGCTTTCTTT
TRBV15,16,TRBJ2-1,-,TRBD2,CATSIQKRGDYNEQFF,TGTGCCACCAGCATACAGAAGCGGGGGGACTACAATGAGCAGTTCTTC